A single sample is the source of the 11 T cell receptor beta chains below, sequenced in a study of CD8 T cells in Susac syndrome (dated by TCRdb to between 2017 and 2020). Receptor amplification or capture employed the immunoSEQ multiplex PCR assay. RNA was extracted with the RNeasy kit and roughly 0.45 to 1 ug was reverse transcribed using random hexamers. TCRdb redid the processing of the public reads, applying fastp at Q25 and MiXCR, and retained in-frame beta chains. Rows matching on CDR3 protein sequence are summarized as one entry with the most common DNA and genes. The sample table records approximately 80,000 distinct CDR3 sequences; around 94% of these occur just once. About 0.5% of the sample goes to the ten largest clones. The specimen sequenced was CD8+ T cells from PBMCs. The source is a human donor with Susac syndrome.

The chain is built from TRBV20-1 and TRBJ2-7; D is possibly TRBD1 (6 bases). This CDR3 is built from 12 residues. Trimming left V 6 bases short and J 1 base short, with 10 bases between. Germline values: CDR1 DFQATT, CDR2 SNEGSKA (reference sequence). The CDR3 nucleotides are TGCAGTGCGCCTGACAGGTCCTACGAGCAGTACTTC. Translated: CSAPDRSYEQYF.

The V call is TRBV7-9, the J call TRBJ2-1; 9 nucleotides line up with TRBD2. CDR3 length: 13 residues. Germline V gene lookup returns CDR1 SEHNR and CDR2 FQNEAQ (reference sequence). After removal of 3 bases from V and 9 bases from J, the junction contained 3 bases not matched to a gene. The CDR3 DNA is TGTGCCAGCAGCTTCGGGACTAGCATTGAGCAGTTCTTC. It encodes CASSFGTSIEQFF.

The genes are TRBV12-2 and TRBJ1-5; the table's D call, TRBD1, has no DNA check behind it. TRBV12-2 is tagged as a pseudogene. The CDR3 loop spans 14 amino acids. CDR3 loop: CASRFRDRDQPQHF. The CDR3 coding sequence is TGTGCAAGTCGCTTCAGGGACAGAGATCAGCCCCAGCATTTT.

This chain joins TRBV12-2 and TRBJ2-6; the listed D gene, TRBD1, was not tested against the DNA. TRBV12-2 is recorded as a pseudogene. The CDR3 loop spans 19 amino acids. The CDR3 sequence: CASREDRGQGVSGANVLTF. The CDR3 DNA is TGTGCAAGTCGCGAGGACCGGGGGCAGGGGGTCTCTGGGGCCAACGTCCTGACTTTC.

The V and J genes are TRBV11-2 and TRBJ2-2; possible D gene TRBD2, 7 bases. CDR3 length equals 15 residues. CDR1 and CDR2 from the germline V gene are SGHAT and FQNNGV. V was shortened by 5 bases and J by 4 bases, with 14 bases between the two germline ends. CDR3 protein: CASSPLRGATGELFF. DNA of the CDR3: TGTGCCAGCAGCCCCCTCCGGGGGGCCACCGGGGAGCTGTTTTTT. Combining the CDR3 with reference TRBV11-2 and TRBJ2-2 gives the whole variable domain EAGVAQSPRYKIIEKRQSVAFWCNPISGHATLYWYQQILGQGPKLLIQFQNNGVVDDSQLPKDRFSAERLKGVDSTLKIQPAKLEDSAVYLCASSPLRGATGELFFGEGSRLTVL.

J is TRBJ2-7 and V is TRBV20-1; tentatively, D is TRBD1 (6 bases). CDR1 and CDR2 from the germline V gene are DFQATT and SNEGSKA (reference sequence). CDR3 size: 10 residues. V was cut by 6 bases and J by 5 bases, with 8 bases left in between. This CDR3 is CSAQGNEQYF. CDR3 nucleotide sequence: TGCAGTGCGCAGGGGAACGAGCAGTACTTC.

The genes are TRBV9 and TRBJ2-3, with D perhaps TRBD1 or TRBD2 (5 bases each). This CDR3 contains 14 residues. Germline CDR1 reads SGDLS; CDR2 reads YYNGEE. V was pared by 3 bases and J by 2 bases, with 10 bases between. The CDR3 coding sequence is TGTGCCAGCAGCGCGGACGGGGCCACAGATACGCAGTATTTT. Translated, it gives CASSADGATDTQYF. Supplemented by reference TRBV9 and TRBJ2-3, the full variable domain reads DSGVTQTPKHLITATGQRVTLRCSPRSGDLSVYWYQQSLDQGLQFLIQYYNGEERAKGNILERFSAQQFPDLHSELNLSSLELGDSALYFCASSADGATDTQYFGPGTRLTVL.

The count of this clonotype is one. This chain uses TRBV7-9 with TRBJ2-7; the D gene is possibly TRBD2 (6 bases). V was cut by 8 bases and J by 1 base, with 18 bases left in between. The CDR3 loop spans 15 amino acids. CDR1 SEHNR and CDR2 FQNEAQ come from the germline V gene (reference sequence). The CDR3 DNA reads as TGTGCCAGCTCTGCGGCCCAACGGGGGTCCTACGAGCAGTACTTC. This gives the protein CASSAAQRGSYEQYF. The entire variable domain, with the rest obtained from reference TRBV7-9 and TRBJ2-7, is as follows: DTGVSQNPRHKITKRGQNVTFRCDPISEHNRLYWYRQTLGQGPEFLTYFQNEAQLEKSRLLSDRFSAERPKGSFSTLEIQRTEQGDSAMYLCASSAAQRGSYEQYFGPGTRLTVT.

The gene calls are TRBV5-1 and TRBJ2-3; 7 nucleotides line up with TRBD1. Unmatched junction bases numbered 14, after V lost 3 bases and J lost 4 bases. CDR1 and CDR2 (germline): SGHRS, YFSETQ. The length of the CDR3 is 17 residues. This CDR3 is CASSSTTGQVVPDTQYF. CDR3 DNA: TGCGCCAGCAGCTCAACCACCGGACAGGTTGTGCCAGATACGCAGTATTTT.

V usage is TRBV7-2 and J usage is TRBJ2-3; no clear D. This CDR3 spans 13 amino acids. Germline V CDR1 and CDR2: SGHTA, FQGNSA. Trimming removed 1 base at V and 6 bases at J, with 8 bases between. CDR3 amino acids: CASSLEPVDTQYF. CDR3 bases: TGTGCCAGCAGCTTAGAACCCGTTGATACGCAGTATTTT.

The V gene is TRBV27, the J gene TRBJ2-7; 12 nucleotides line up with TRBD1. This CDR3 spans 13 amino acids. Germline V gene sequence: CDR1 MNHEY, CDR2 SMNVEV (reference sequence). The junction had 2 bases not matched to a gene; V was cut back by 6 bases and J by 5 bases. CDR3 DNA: TGTGCCAGCAGGGGACAGGGGGCCCACGAGCAGTACTTC. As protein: CASRGQGAHEQYF.